The clone carrying this T cell receptor beta chain turned up a few times. What it binds is unknown. In the PCR, 60 Vbeta and 13 Jbeta primers were used. Libraries were prepared by immunoSEQ multiplex PCR; TCRdb keeps only in-frame clonotypes and omits some of them. The table shows more than 140,000 clones, with 82% occurring only once. The CDR3 runs to 15 residues. The germline V gene has CDR1 LNHNV and CDR2 YYDKDF (reference sequence). The V end was cut by 2 bases, the J end by 0 bases, with 5 bases between. This entry comes from a study of cytomegalovirus exposure and HLA in healthy donors. Overall study findings and caveats: With further analysis later on, most CMV-associated TCR beta chains appeared HLA-restricted. The study reported that TCR beta sequences accurately predicted HLA-A and HLA-B alleles in most subjects.

The receptor was derived from a man aged 18 to 29 in good health and CMV-seropositive. The material sequenced was PBMCs. The chain carries TRBV15 and TRBJ2-6; D is uncertain. CDR3 sequence (DNA): TGTGCCACCAGCAGACACAGCTCTGGGGCCAACGTCCTGACTTTC. Its protein is CATSRHSSGANVLTF.